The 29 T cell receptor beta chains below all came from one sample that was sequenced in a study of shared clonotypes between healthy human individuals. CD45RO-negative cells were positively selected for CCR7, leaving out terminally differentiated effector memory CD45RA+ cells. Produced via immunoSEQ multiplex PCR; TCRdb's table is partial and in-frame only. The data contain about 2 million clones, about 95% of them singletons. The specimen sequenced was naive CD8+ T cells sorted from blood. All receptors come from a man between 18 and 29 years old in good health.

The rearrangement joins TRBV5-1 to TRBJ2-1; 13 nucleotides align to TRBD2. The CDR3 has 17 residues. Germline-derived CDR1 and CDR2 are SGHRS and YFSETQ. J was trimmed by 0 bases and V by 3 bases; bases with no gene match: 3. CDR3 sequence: CASSSGLAGASYNEQFF. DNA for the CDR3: TGCGCCAGCAGCTCCGGACTAGCGGGGGCCTCCTACAATGAGCAGTTCTTC. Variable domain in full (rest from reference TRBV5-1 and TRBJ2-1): KAGVTQTPRYLIKTRGQQVTLSCSPISGHRSVSWYQQTPGQGLQFLFEYFSETQRNKGNFPGRFSGRQFSNSRSEMNVSTLELGDSALYLCASSSGLAGASYNEQFFGPGTRLTVL.

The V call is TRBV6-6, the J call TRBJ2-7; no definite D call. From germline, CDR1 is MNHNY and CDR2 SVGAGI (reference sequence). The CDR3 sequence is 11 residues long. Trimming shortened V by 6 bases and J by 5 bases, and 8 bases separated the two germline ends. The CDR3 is CASSLGDEQYF. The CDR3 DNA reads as TGTGCCAGCAGCCTTGGGGACGAGCAGTACTTC.

The CDR3 here is CASSLWGEFGNEQFF. DNA of the CDR3: TGTGCCAGCAGCTTATGGGGGGAATTTGGGAATGAGCAGTTCTTC. The chain has TRBV11-2 and TRBJ2-1; TRBD2 might be the D (6 bases). This CDR3 region has 15 residues. V lost 2 bases and J 7 bases, leaving 15 bases between the germline ends. The germline V gene has CDR1 SGHAT and CDR2 FQNNGV. The full variable domain, rest sourced from reference TRBV11-2 and TRBJ2-1, is EAGVAQSPRYKIIEKRQSVAFWCNPISGHATLYWYQQILGQGPKLLIQFQNNGVVDDSQLPKDRFSAERLKGVDSTLKIQPAKLEDSAVYLCASSLWGEFGNEQFFGPGTRLTVL.

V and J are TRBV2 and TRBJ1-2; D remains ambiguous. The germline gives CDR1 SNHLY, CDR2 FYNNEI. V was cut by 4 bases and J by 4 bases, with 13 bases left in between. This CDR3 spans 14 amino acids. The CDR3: CASSVGQAIYGYTF. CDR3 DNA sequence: TGTGCCAGCAGTGTAGGGCAGGCAATCTATGGCTACACCTTC.

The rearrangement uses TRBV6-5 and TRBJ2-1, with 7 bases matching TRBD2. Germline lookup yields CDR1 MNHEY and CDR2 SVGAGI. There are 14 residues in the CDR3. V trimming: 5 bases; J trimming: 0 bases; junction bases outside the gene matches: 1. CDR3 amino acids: CASSRTSSYNEQFF. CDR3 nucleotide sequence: TGTGCCAGCAGTCGGACTAGCTCCTACAATGAGCAGTTCTTC.

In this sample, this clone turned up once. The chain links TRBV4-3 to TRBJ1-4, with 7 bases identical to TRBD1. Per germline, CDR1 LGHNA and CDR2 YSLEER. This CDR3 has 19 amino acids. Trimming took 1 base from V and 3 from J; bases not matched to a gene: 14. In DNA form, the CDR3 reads TGCGCCAGCAGCCAAGGGATCGGGGAGGGGGCTTCGTCTAATGAAAAACTGTTTTTT. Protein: CASSQGIGEGASSNEKLFF.

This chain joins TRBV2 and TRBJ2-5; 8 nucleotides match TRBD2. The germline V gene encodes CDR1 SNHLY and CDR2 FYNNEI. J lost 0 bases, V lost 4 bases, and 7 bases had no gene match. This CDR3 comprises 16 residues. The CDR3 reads CASSGGAGGDQETQYF. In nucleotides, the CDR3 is TGTGCCAGCAGTGGCGGGGCGGGGGGAGACCAAGAGACCCAGTACTTC.

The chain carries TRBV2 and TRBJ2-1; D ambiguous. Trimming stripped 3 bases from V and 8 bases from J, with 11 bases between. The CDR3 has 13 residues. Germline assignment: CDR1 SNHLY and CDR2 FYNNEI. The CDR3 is CASSDARRDEQFF. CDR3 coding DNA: TGTGCCAGCAGTGATGCACGCCGCGATGAGCAGTTCTTC.

The CDR3 DNA sequence: TGTGCCAGCAGCGTAGGGTCCCTAGCCAAAAACATTCAGTACTTC. This encodes CASSVGSLAKNIQYF. The V call is TRBV9, the J call TRBJ2-4, with D hard to call. The CDR3 is made up of 15 amino acids. Trimming cost V 0 bases and J 0 bases, with 7 bases left between them. Germline lookup yields CDR1 SGDLS and CDR2 YYNGEE.

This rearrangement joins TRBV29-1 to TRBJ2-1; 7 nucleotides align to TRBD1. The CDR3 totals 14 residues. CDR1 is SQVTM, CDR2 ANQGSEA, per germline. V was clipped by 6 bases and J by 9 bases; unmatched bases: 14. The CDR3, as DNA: TGCAGCGTGAAGGGGGCGCGGGTCGACGTTGAGCAGTTCTTC. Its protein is CSVKGARVDVEQFF.

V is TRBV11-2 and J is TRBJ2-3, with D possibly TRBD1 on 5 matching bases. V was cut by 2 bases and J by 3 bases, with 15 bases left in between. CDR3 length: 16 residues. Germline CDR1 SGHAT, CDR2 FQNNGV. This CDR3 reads CASSLTSREETDTQYF. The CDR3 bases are TGTGCCAGCAGCTTAACGTCCAGGGAAGAAACAGATACGCAGTATTTT.

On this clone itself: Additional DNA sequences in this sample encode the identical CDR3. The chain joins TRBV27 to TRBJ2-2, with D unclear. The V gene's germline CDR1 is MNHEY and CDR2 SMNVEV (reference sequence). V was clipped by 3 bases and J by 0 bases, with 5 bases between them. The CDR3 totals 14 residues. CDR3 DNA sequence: TGTGCCAGCAGTTTGGGAACGAACACCGGGGAGCTGTTTTTT. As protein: CASSLGTNTGELFF.

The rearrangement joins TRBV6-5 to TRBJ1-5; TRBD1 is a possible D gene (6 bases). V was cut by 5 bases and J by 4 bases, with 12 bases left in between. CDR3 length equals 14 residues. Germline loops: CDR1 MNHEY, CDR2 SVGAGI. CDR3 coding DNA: TGTGCCAGCAGTGACACAGGGAGAAATCAGCCCCAGCATTTT. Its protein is CASSDTGRNQPQHF.

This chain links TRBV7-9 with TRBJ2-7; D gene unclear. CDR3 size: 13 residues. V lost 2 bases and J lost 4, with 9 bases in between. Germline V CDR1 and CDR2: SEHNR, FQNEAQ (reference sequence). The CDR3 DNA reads TGTGCCAGCAGCTTATCAATCTCTTACGAGCAGTACTTC. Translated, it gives CASSLSISYEQYF.

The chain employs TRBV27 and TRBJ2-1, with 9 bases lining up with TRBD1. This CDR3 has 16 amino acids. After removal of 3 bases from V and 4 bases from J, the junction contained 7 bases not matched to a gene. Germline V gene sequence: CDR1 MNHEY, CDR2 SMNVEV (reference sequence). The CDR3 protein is CASSFLGTGTYNEQFF. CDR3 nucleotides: TGTGCCAGCAGTTTCCTCGGGACAGGGACTTACAATGAGCAGTTCTTC.

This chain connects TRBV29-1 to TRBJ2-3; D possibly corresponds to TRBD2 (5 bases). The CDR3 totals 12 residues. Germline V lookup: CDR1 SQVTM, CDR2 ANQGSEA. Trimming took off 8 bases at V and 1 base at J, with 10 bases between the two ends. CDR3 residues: CSTEGGTDTQYF. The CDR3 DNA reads TGCAGCACAGAGGGAGGCACAGATACGCAGTATTTT.

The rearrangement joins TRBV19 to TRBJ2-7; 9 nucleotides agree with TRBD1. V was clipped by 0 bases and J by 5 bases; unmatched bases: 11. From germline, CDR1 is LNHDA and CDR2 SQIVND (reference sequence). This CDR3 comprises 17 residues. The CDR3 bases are TGTGCCAGTAGTATAGATCTTGAGACAGGGGGAAGAAACGAGCAGTACTTC. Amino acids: CASSIDLETGGRNEQYF.

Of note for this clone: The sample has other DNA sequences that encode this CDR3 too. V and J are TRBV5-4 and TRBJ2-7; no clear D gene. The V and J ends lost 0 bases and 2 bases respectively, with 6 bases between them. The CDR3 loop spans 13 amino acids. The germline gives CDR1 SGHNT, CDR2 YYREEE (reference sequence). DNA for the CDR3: TGTGCCAGCAGCTTGGATGGAACCTACGAGCAGTACTTC. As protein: CASSLDGTYEQYF.

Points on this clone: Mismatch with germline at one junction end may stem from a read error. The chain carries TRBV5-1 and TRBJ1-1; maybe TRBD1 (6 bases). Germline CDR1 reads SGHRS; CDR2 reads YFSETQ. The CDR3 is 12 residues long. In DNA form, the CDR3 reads TGCGCCAGCAAACGCGGGGGGGACACGGATATATTT. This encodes CASKRGGDTDIF.

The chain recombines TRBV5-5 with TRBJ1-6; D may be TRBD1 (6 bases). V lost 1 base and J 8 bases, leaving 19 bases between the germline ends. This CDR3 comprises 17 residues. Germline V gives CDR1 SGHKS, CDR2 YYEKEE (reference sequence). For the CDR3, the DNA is TGTGCCAGCAGCTTGTTATTTACAGGGTCGGGGGATTCACCCCTCCACTTT. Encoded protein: CASSLLFTGSGDSPLHF.

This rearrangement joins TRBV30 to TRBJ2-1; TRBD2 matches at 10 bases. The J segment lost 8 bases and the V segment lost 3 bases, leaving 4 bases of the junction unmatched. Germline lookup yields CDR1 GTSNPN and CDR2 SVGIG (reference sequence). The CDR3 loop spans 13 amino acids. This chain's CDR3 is CAWSLAGEDEQFF. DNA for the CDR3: TGTGCCTGGAGCCTAGCGGGGGAAGATGAGCAGTTCTTC.

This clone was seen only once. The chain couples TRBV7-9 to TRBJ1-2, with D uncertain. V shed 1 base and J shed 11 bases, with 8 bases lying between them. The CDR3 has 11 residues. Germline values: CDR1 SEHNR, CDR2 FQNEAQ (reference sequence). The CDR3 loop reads CASSLGRAYTF. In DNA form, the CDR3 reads TGTGCCAGCAGCTTAGGTCGTGCATACACCTTC. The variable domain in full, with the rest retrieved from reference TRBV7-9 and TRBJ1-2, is DTGVSQNPRHKITKRGQNVTFRCDPISEHNRLYWYRQTLGQGPEFLTYFQNEAQLEKSRLLSDRFSAERPKGSFSTLEIQRTEQGDSAMYLCASSLGRAYTFGSGTRLTVV.

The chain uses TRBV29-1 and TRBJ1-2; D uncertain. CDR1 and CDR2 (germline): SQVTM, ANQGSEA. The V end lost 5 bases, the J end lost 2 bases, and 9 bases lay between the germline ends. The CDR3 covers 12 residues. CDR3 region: CSVQAANYGYTF. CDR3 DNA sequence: TGCAGCGTTCAGGCAGCCAACTATGGCTACACCTTC.

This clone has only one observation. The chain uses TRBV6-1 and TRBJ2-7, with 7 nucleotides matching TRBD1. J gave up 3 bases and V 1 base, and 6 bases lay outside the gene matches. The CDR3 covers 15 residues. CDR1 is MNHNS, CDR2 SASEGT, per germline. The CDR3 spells CASSEEWDSIYEQYF. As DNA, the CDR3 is TGTGCCAGCAGTGAAGAATGGGACAGTATCTACGAGCAGTACTTC.

The chain's CDR3 is CASSEPGQGASYEQYF. In nucleotides, the CDR3 is TGTGCCAGTAGTGAACCGGGACAGGGAGCCTCCTACGAGCAGTACTTC. This rearrangement joins TRBV19 to TRBJ2-7, with 9 bases matching TRBD1. V was clipped by 5 bases and J by 0 bases; unmatched bases: 8. This CDR3 spans 16 amino acids. CDR1 is LNHDA, CDR2 SQIVND, per germline (reference sequence). The variable domain in full, with the rest retrieved from reference TRBV19 and TRBJ2-7, is DGGITQSPKYLFRKEGQNVTLSCEQNLNHDAMYWYRQDPGQGLRLIYYSQIVNDFQKGDIAEGYSVSREKKESFPLTVTSAQKNPTAFYLCASSEPGQGASYEQYFGPGTRLTVT.

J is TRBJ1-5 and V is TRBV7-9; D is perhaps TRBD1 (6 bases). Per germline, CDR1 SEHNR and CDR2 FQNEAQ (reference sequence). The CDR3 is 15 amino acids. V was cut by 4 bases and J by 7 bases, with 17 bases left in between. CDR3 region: CASSSNRVPGQPQHF. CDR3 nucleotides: TGTGCCAGCAGCTCAAACAGGGTCCCAGGGCAGCCCCAGCATTTT.

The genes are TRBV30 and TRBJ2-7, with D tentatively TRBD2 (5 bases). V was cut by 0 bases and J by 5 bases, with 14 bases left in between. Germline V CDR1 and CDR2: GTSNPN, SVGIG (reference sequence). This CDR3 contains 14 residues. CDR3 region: CAWSVGIGSNEQYF. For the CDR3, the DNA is TGTGCCTGGAGTGTAGGGATTGGGAGCAACGAGCAGTACTTC.

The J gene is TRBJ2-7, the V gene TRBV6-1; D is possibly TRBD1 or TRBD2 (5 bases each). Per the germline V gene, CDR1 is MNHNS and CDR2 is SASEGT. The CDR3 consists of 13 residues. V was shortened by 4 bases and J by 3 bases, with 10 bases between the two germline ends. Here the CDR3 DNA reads TGTGCCAGCAGTGGGGGACGGCTCTACGAGCAGTACTTC. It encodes CASSGGRLYEQYF.

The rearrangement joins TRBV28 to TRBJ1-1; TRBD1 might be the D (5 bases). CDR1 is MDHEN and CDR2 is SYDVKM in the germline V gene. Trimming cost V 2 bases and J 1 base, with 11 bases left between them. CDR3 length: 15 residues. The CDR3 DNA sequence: TGTGCCAGCAGTTTACCAGGCGGGGGGAACACTGAAGCTTTCTTT. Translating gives CASSLPGGGNTEAFF.